This T cell receptor (beta chain) was observed in a study of cytomegalovirus exposure and HLA in healthy donors. General study results and limits: An ancestry cluster, one associated with Asian ancestry, reportedly showed fewer N-insertions than the 666-donor mean in a later analysis. Reportedly, HLA-A and HLA-B alleles of most subjects were accurately predicted from TCR beta.

About this clone itself: Its antigen remains unknown.

Donors counted as nominally healthy when sampled, yet unrecorded immune exposures were likely. The CDR3 runs 15 residues. In germline, CDR1 is MGHDK, CDR2 SYGVNS. Trimming at V came to 6 bases and at J to 5 bases, leaving 10 bases not matched to a gene. Primers included in the PCR were 60 Vbeta and 13 Jbeta primers. Sequencing was performed with immunoSEQ multiplex PCR; in TCRdb, only in-frame clones are kept and a portion is missing. The table records about 160,000 clones, about three quarters of them present only once. The sequence came from a woman aged 30 to 39 in good health and CMV-seronegative. The source material was PBMCs. The J gene is TRBJ2-3, the V gene TRBV25-1; 8 bases line up with TRBD2. CDR3 DNA sequence: TGTGCCAGCAGCACTTGGCGGGGGGTAGTAGATACGCAGTATTTT. This sequence encodes CASSTWRGVVDTQYF.